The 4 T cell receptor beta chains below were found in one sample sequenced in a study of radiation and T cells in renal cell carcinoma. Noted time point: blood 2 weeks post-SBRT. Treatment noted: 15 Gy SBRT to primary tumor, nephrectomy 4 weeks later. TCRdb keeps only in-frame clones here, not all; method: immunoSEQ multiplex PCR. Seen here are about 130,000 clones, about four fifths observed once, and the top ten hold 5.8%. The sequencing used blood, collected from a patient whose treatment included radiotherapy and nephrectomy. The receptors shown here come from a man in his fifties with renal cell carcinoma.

For the CDR3, the DNA is TGTGCCAGCAGCGTAGATCGACAGAGCCAAGAGACCCAGTACTTC. Translation: CASSVDRQSQETQYF. This chain uses TRBV9 with TRBJ2-5; D is perhaps TRBD1 (5 bases). The CDR3 extends over 15 amino acids. Trimming removed 0 bases from V and 1 base from J, with 10 bases in between. Germline V lookup: CDR1 SGDLS, CDR2 YYNGEE.

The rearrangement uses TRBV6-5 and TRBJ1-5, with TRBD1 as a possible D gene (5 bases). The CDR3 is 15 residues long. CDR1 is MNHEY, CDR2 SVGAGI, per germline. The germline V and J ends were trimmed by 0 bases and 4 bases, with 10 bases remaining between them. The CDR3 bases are TGTGCCAGCAGTTACTCGACAGCCTCGAATCAGCCCCAGCATTTT. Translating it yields CASSYSTASNQPQHF.

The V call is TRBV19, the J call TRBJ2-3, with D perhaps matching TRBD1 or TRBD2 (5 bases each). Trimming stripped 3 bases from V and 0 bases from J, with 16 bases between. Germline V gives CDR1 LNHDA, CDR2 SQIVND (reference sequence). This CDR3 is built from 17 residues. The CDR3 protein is CASSIGRAWGSTDTQYF. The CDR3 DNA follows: TGTGCCAGTAGTATCGGCCGGGCGTGGGGGAGCACAGATACGCAGTATTTT.

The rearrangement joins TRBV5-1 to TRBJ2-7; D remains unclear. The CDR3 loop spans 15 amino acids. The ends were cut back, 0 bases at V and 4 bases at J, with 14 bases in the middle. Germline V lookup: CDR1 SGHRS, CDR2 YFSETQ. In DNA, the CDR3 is TGCGCCAGCAGCTTGGCCGCAGGACCTCCTTACGAGCAGTACTTC. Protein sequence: CASSLAAGPPYEQYF.